This T cell receptor (beta chain) was captured by sequencing in a study of T cell responses to AZD1222 COVID-19 vaccine. Clones were read by immunoSEQ multiplex PCR, and TCRdb kept only the in-frame ones, dropping some. This table holds 120,000 or so clones, around 85% found once. This clone has only one observation. J lost 6 bases, V lost 3 bases, and 1 base had no gene match. Germline CDR1 and CDR2: KGHSH and LQKENI. The CDR3 has 13 amino acids. Sequencing used peripheral blood, obtained on day 0 of AZD1222 vaccination. The clonotype comes from an adult in good health. The V and J genes are TRBV18 and TRBJ2-3, with TRBD1 matching over 9 bases. The CDR3 sequence is CASSPGQGDTQYF. CDR3 sequence (DNA): TGTGCCAGCTCACCGGGACAGGGTGATACGCAGTATTTT.